This T cell receptor (beta chain) was recovered during a study of CD8+ T cells in alopecia areata. The overall study: Scoring of severity for treated patients was based on percentage of affected scalp area. General study results and limits: The link between baseline CD8+ expansion and response remains uncertain with one nonresponder. Scalp samples also yield sequences from resident alphabeta T cells of normal skin.

Sample treatment: oral pan-JAK inhibitor, 5-10 mg twice daily. As the sequencing template, cDNA was produced by extracting RNA and reverse transcribing it. Profiled with immunoSEQ multiplex PCR; TCRdb holds only in-frame clones, not every one. The repertoire includes some 190,000 clones, over 60% of them detected once, and over 1% sits in the top ten. Comments on this clone: No antigen is known for it.

V was trimmed by 1 base and J by 7 bases, leaving 13 bases between them. The germline gives CDR1 LGHNA, CDR2 YSLEER. There are 15 residues in the CDR3. Sequencing was performed on CD4+ T cells sorted from blood, taken at approximately week 45, from a patient treated with tofacitinib. The clonotype originates from a human donor with alopecia areata. The chain has TRBV4-3 and TRBJ1-4; D gene uncertain. CDR3 coding DNA: TGCGCCAGCAGCCAAGCCGGAGGGATGGGTGAAAAACTGTTTTTT. It codes for CASSQAGGMGEKLFF.